The clone carrying this T cell receptor (beta chain) was picked up a small number of times. The antigen remains unidentified. cDNA synthesis used the whole RNA isolate, giving expressed TCRB sequences. Here immunoSEQ multiplex PCR was the method, and the copy in TCRdb shows in-frame clones only, minus some. The sample contains fewer than 300,000 clones, about a fifth of which appear only once. This sample stems from a study of beta chain features in type 1 diabetes. General study findings and limits: Type 1 diabetes patients showed fewer insertions and more deletions at VDJ junctions. Across patients, naive, central memory and Treg TCRB repertoires exhibited apparently greater similarity than was observed across healthy donors. Sequencing of cDNA might inflate the share of cells that strongly express TCR. Within each of all four CD4+ subsets, Type 1 diabetes patients had TCRB CDR3s that were moderately but significantly shorter.

Donors underwent one heparinised blood draw, approximately 120 mL on average. The CDR3 consists of 14 residues. After removal of 0 bases from V and 5 bases from J, the junction contained 0 bases not matched to a gene. Germline V gene lookup returns CDR1 SQVTM and CDR2 ANQGSEA. The TCR originated in a woman in her thirties or forties with type 1 diabetes. The chain recombines TRBV29-1 with TRBJ2-3, with 12 bases aligning to TRBD2. The sequenced sample consisted of naive CD4+ T cells from blood. CDR3 DNA sequence: TGCAGCGTTGAAGAGACTAGCGGGAGAGATACGCAGTATTTT. As protein: CSVEETSGRDTQYF.